Detailed here is one TCR beta chain. Its antigen is undetermined. Libraries were prepared by immunoSEQ multiplex PCR; TCRdb keeps only in-frame clonotypes and omits some of them. Among around 63,000 clones, about 78% were seen once, and the ten largest hold 4% to 5.5%. This CDR3 is 16 amino acids long. V was trimmed by 11 bases and J by 0 bases, leaving 19 bases between them. Germline values: CDR1 ENHRY, CDR2 SYGVKD. These data originate in a study of memory CD4+ T cells and cytomegalovirus serostatus. Points from the study as a whole: Of 150 to 200 reported CMV TCRbeta sequences, under 70 were found in memory CD4+ repertoires.

The sort gate was single viable CD3+CD4+CD8-CD45RO+ cells for memory CD4+ T cells. The TCR sequence derives from an adult in good health and CMV-seropositive. Sequencing was carried out using memory CD4+ T cells from blood. The rearrangement links TRBV10-3 to TRBJ2-2; D not resolved. The CDR3 nucleotides are TGTGCCGCAGAAAAGGAAAGATACACGAACACCGGGGAGCTGTTTTTT. Its translation: CAAEKERYTNTGELFF.